The rows below give T cell receptor beta chains drawn from one sample of a study of cytomegalovirus exposure and HLA in healthy donors. Profiling relied on immunoSEQ multiplex PCR, and the TCRdb table lists in-frame clones only, not all of them. The profile shows roughly 230,000 clones, more than 75% of them singletons. The sequencing sample was made of PBMCs. The receptors were sampled from a girl under 10 years old in good health and CMV-seronegative. CDR3s include the opening cysteine and the closing phenylalanine or tryptophan. D genes are given only for firm matches. Size values are once, few and many counts, or a class for expanded clones, and some rows have none.

D,V,size,J,DNA,CDR3
TRBD2,TRBV11-2,once,TRBJ2-7,TGTGCCAGCAGCTGGACTAGCGGGGGGCTGGAGCAGTACTTC,CASSWTSGGLEQYF
NA,TRBV5-6,NA,TRBJ1-4,TGTGCCAGCAGCTTGGGGCAGCGGGAAAAACTGTTTTTT,CASSLGQREKLFF
NA,TRBV5-1,NA,TRBJ1-1,TGCGCCAGCAGCATTGATCGGGGGGCCCAAGCTTTCTTT,CASSIDRGAQAFF
TRBD1,TRBV4-1,NA,TRBJ2-5,TGCGCCAGCAGCCTCGGGACAGCTGGGGAGACCCAGTACTTC,CASSLGTAGETQYF
NA,TRBV11-3,NA,TRBJ2-7,TGTGCCAGCAGCTTAAGGGGGGGCTACGAGCAGTACTTC,CASSLRGGYEQYF
NA,TRBV27,NA,TRBJ2-1,TGTGCCAGCGCGTGGGGAGAAACAGGGTACAATGAGCAGTTCTTC,CASAWGETGYNEQFF
TRBD2,TRBV6-1,NA,TRBJ2-3,TGTGCCAGCACAAGGACTAGCGGGGGGGCAGATACGCAGTATTTT,CASTRTSGGADTQYF
NA,TRBV2,NA,TRBJ2-7,TGTGCCAGCAGTGCACTCTCCTACGAGCAGTACTTC,CASSALSYEQYF
NA,TRBV9,NA,TRBJ1-3,TGTGCCAGCAGCGTAGCTGTCGGGGGGCAAACCGGAAACACCATATATTTT,CASSVAVGGQTGNTIYF
NA,TRBV7-9,NA,TRBJ1-4,TGTGCCAGCAGCTCCCCCGGGGAGGAGGAATGGAATGAAAAACTGTTTTTT,CASSSPGEEEWNEKLFF
NA,TRBV5-1,few,TRBJ2-1,TGCGCCAGCAGCTTGGCGACTACTCCTGCCAATGAGCAGTTCTTC,CASSLATTPANEQFF
NA,TRBV20-1,NA,TRBJ1-2,TGCAGTGCTAGGGCGCAGGATGGCTACACCTTC,CSARAQDGYTF
NA,TRBV5-6,few,TRBJ1-6,TGTGCCAGCAGCTTCCCAGGGCATAATTCACCCCTCCACTTT,CASSFPGHNSPLHF
TRBD2,TRBV9,NA,TRBJ2-1,TGTGCCAGCAGCCGGGGGGGGCCAGGCAATGAGCAGTTCTTC,CASSRGGPGNEQFF
NA,TRBV5-1,NA,TRBJ2-2,TGCGCCAGCAACAGGGTGGGGTACACCGGGGAGCTGTTTTTT,CASNRVGYTGELFF
NA,TRBV6-6,NA,TRBJ1-6,TGTGCCAGCAGGACAGGCTATAATTCACCCCTCCACTTT,CASRTGYNSPLHF
NA,TRBV4-2,NA,TRBJ1-1,TGTGCCAGCAGCCAACCCTCCATCGGAGGAGCTTTCTTT,CASSQPSIGGAFF
TRBD1,TRBV5-1,once,TRBJ1-2,TGCGCCAGCAGCTTCACAGGGGGCTATGGCTACACCTTC,CASSFTGGYGYTF
TRBD2,TRBV12-5,NA,TRBJ2-3,TGTGCTAGTGGTACCACTAACCGGACTAGCGGGAGTGGTACAGATACGCAGTATTTT,CASGTTNRTSGSGTDTQYF
NA,TRBV4-1,NA,TRBJ2-5,TGCGCCAGCAGCCCGCTAGCGTCGCCAGGATGGGAGACCCAGTACTTC,CASSPLASPGWETQYF
NA,TRBV5-4,NA,TRBJ2-1,TGTGCCAGCAGCTCAGACAGAAATGAGCAGTTCTTC,CASSSDRNEQFF
NA,TRBV7-2,NA,TRBJ2-1,TGTGCCAGCAGCTTAGAGAGGGTTTACAATGAGCAGTTCTTC,CASSLERVYNEQFF
TRBD2,TRBV27,NA,TRBJ2-3,TGTGCCAGCAGTTTATCGCGTACTAGCGGGGGGGCCAGTACGCAGTATTTT,CASSLSRTSGGASTQYF
TRBD1,TRBV30,NA,TRBJ1-6,TGTGCCTGGAGTGGGACAGGGGGTTCACCCCTCCACTTT,CAWSGTGGSPLHF
TRBD2,TRBV2,NA,TRBJ2-5,TGTGCCAGCAGAAAACTAGCGGTTCAAGAGACCCAGTACTTC,CASRKLAVQETQYF
TRBD1,TRBV6-6,NA,TRBJ2-4,TGTGCCAGCAGTTACTCGACAGGGGACAAAAACATTCAGTACTTC,CASSYSTGDKNIQYF
TRBD1,TRBV14,NA,TRBJ1-4,TGTGCCAGCAGCCGCCTACCGGGACAGGGGAAAATTTCGACTAATGAAAAACTGTTTTTT,CASSRLPGQGKISTNEKLFF
TRBD1,TRBV11-2,NA,TRBJ2-1,TGTGCCAGCAGCTATCGACAGGGGGCCTACAATGAGCAGTTCTTC,CASSYRQGAYNEQFF
TRBD1,TRBV5-4,NA,TRBJ1-6,TGTGCCAGCAGCTTGGCCCCGGGACAGGGCTTTAATTCACCCCTCCACTTT,CASSLAPGQGFNSPLHF